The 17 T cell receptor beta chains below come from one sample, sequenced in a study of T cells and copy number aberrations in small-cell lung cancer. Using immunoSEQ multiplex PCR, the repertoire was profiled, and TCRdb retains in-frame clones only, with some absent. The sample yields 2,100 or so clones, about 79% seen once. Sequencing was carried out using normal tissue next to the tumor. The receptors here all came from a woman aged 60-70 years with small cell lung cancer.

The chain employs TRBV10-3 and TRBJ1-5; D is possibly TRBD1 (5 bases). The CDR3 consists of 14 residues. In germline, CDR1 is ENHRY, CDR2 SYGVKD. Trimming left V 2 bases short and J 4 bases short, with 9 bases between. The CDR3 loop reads CAISEDSLNQPQHF. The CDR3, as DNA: TGTGCCATCAGTGAGGACAGCCTGAATCAGCCCCAGCATTTT.

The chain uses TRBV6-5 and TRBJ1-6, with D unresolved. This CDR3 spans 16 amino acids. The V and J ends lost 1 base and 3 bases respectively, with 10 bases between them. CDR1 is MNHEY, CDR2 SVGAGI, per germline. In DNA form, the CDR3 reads TGTGCCAGCAGTTACTTGAGTTCATTCTATAATTCACCCCTCCACTTT. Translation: CASSYLSSFYNSPLHF.

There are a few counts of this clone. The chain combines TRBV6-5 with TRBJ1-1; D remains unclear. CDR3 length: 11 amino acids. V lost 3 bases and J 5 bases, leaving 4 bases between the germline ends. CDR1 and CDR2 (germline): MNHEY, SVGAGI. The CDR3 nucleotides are TGTGCCAGCAGTTATTTAACTGAAGCTTTCTTT. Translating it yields CASSYLTEAFF.

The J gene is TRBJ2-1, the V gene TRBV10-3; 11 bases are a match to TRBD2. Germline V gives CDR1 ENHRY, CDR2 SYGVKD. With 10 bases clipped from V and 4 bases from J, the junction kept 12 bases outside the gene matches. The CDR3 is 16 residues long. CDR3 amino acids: CATEKPTSGEYNEQFF. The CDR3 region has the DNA TGTGCCACAGAAAAACCGACTAGCGGGGAGTACAATGAGCAGTTCTTC.

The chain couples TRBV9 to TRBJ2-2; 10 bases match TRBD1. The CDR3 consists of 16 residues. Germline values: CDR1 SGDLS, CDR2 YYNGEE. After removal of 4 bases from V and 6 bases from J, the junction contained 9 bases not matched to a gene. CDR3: CASSPTGQGISGELFF. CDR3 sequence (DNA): TGTGCCAGCAGCCCCACGGGACAGGGGATCTCCGGGGAGCTGTTTTTT.

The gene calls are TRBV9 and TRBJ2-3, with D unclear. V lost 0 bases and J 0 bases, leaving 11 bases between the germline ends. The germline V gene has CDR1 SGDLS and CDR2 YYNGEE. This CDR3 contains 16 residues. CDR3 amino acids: CASSVGARSSTDTQYF. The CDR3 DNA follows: TGTGCCAGCAGCGTAGGGGCTCGATCCAGCACAGATACGCAGTATTTT.

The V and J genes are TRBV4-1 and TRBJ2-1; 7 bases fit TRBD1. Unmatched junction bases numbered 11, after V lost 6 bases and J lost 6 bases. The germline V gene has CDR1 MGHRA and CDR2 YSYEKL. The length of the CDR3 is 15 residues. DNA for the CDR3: TGCGCCAGCAGGGAAGAGGGGGCCCCCGCCAATGAGCAGTTCTTC. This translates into CASREEGAPANEQFF.

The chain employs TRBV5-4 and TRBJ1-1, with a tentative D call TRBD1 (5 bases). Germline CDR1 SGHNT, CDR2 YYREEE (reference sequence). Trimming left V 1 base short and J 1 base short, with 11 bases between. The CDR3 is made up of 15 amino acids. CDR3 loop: CASSLRAGKNTEAFF. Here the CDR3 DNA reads TGTGCCAGCAGCTTGCGTGCAGGGAAGAACACTGAAGCTTTCTTT.

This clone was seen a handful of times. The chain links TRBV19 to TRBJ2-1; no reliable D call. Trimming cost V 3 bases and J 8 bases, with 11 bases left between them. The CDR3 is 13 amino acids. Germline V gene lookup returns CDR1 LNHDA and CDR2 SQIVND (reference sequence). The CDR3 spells CASSIKSSHEQFF. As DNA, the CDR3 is TGTGCCAGTAGTATCAAGAGCTCCCATGAGCAGTTCTTC.

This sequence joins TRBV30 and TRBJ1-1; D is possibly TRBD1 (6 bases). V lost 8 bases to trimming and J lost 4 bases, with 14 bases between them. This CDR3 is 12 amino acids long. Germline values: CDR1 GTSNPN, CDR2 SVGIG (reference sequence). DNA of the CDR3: TGTGCCGGGGGGGCAGTTGGCACTGAAGCTTTCTTT. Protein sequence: CAGGAVGTEAFF.

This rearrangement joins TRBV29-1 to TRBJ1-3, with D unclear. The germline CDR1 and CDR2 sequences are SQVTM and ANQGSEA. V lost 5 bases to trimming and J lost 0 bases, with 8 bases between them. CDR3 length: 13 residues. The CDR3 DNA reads TGCAGCGTTTCGGCCAACTCTGGAAACACCATATATTTT. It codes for CSVSANSGNTIYF.

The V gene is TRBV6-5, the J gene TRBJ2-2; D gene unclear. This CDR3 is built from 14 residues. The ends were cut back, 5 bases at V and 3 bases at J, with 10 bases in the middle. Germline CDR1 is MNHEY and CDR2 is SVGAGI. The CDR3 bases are TGTGCCAGCAGTCCCAACCGGGACACCGGGGAGCTGTTTTTT. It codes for CASSPNRDTGELFF.

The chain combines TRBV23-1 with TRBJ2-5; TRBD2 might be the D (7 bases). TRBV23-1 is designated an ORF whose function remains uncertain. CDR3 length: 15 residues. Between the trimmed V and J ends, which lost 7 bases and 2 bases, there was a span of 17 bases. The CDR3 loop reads CASTPGGGGQETQYF. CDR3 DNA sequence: TGCGCCAGCACTCCGGGGGGAGGGGGACAAGAGACCCAGTACTTC.

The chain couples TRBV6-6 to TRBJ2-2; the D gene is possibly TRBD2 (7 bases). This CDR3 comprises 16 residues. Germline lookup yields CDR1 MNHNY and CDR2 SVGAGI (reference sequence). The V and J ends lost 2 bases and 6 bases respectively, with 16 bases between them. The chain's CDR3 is CASSYGGGRGSGELFF. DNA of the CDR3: TGTGCCAGCAGTTACGGGGGCGGGAGAGGCTCCGGGGAGCTGTTTTTT.

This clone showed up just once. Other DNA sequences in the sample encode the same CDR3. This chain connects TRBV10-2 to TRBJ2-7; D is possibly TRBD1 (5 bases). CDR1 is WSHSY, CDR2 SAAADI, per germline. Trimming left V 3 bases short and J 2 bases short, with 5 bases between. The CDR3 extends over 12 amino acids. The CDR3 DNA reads TGCGCCAGCAGTGAAGGGGCCTACGAGCAGTACTTC. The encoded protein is CASSEGAYEQYF.

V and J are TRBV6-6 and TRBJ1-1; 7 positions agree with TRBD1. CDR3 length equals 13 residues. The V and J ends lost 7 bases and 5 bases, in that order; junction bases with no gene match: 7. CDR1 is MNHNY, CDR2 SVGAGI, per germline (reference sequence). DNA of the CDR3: TGTGCCAGCACCGGACAGGCTAATACTGAAGCTTTCTTT. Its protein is CASTGQANTEAFF.

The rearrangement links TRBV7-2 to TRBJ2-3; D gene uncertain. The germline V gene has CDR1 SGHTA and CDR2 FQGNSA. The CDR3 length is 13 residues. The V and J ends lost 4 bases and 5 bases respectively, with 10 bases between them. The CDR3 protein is CASSSRVGDTQYF. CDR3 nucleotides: TGTGCCAGCAGCTCCCGAGTTGGAGATACGCAGTATTTT.